Shown below are 31 T cell receptor beta chains from a single sample sequenced in a study of T cells after posttransplantation cyclophosphamide. Treatment was busulfan-fludarabine conditioning, a marrow graft, and cyclophosphamide on days +3 and +4. This table comes from immunoSEQ multiplex PCR, and its TCRdb copy is limited to in-frame clones, with some not included. The sample contains 20,000 to 25,000 clones, none of them singletons. The specimen comprised PBMCs, sampled after allogeneic stem cell transplant with posttransplant cyclophosphamide. The receptor set was obtained from a male patient in his late teens or twenties who received an allogeneic stem cell transplant from a related donor, was CMV-positive, and had no GVHD. Some T cells may be supplied by the graft donor.

This clone was recorded many times. The chain joins TRBV6-1 to TRBJ2-3; D gene uncertain. The length of the CDR3 is 13 residues. V lost 6 bases to trimming and J lost 2 bases, with 9 bases between them. Germline V gives CDR1 MNHNS, CDR2 SASEGT. CDR3: CASSLEYTDTQYF. CDR3 nucleotides: TGTGCCAGCAGCTTAGAATACACAGATACGCAGTATTTT.

This clone was seen repeatedly, ten times or more. The chain recombines TRBV28 with TRBJ2-1; 7 positions match TRBD2. Germline loops: CDR1 MDHEN, CDR2 SYDVKM. Trimming took 3 bases from V and 4 from J; bases not matched to a gene: 12. This CDR3 has 17 amino acids. CDR3 amino acids: CASSFLSGIYVYNEQFF. DNA of the CDR3: TGTGCCAGCAGTTTCTTAAGCGGGATATACGTTTACAATGAGCAGTTCTTC. The whole variable domain, remainder taken from reference TRBV28 and TRBJ2-1, is DVKVTQSSRYLVKRTGEKVFLECVQDMDHENMFWYRQDPGLGLRLIYFSYDVKMKEKGDIPEGYSVSREKKERFSLILESASTNQTSMYLCASSFLSGIYVYNEQFFGPGTRLTVL.

This clone was seen repeatedly, ten times or more. The gene calls are TRBV15 and TRBJ1-4; D is possibly TRBD1 (6 bases). The CDR3 sequence is 15 residues long. Trimming left V 4 bases short and J 7 bases short, with 16 bases between. Germline values: CDR1 LNHNV, CDR2 YYDKDF (reference sequence). CDR3 coding DNA: TGTGCCACCAGCAAAGAAGGGGGATTGGGTGAAAAACTGTTTTTT. Protein: CATSKEGGLGEKLFF. Supplemented by reference TRBV15 and TRBJ1-4, the full variable domain reads DAMVIQNPRYQVTQFGKPVTLSCSQTLNHNVMYWYQQKSSQAPKLLFHYYDKDFNNEADTPDNFQSRRPNTSFCFLDIRSPGLGDTAMYLCATSKEGGLGEKLFFGSGTQLSVL.

This clone occurred many times. Here the CDR3 reads CASSLGRGNTF. The CDR3 coding sequence is TGTGCCAGCAGTCTGGGACGGGGGAACACCTTC. V is TRBV28 and J is TRBJ1-2; D is perhaps TRBD1 (5 bases). This CDR3 is built from 11 residues. The V end was cut by 5 bases, the J end by 12 bases, with 13 bases between. CDR1 and CDR2 (germline): MDHEN, SYDVKM.

This chain uses TRBV18 with TRBJ1-2; D unclear. Germline V gene sequence: CDR1 KGHSH, CDR2 LQKENI. V lost 3 bases to trimming and J lost 4 bases, with 12 bases between them. This CDR3 region has 14 residues. The CDR3 reads CASSPRHLGYGYTF. The CDR3 nucleotides are TGTGCCAGCTCACCCCGACACCTTGGCTATGGCTACACCTTC. Filled out from reference TRBV18 and TRBJ1-2, the complete variable domain reads NAGVMQNPRHLVRRRGQEARLRCSPMKGHSHVYWYRQLPEEGLKFMVYLQKENIIDESGMPKERFSAEFPKEGPSILRIQQVVRGDSAAYFCASSPRHLGYGYTFGSGTRLTVV.

This clone was counted many times. V usage is TRBV27 and J usage is TRBJ1-5; D is ambiguous. The CDR3 is made up of 11 amino acids. The V end was cut by 6 bases, the J end by 11 bases, with 11 bases between. Germline loops: CDR1 MNHEY, CDR2 SMNVEV (reference sequence). The CDR3 here is CASRSSAAQHF. The CDR3 nucleotides are TGTGCCAGCAGGTCGTCAGCGGCCCAGCATTTT.

This clone was seen at least ten times. The chain uses TRBV30 and TRBJ1-1, with no clear D. The germline CDR1 and CDR2 sequences are GTSNPN and SVGIG (reference sequence). The V gene lost 0 bases and the J gene lost 1 base, with 6 bases spanning the gap. CDR3 length equals 13 residues. The CDR3 sequence is CAWSVLENTEAFF. As DNA, the CDR3 is TGTGCCTGGAGTGTACTTGAGAACACTGAAGCTTTCTTT.

Many counts were recorded for this clone. The rearrangement links TRBV5-6 to TRBJ2-3; D is undetermined. The CDR3 has 13 amino acids. Trimming took off 2 bases at V and 0 bases at J, with 4 bases between the two ends. Looked up from germline, CDR1 is SGHDT and CDR2 is YYEEEE. In DNA, the CDR3 is TGTGCCAGCAGCTTTTCAAGCACAGATACGCAGTATTTT. It encodes CASSFSSTDTQYF.

This clone was seen ten or more times. The chain couples TRBV19 to TRBJ1-1; 8 bases line up with TRBD1. The CDR3 is 15 residues long. Germline V gene lookup returns CDR1 LNHDA and CDR2 SQIVND (reference sequence). The V and J ends lost 4 bases and 3 bases, in that order; junction bases with no gene match: 7. The CDR3 region has the DNA TGTGCCAGTAGTAAAGGGACAGGATGGGACACTGAAGCTTTCTTT. Amino acids: CASSKGTGWDTEAFF.

This clone showed up many times. The rearrangement joins TRBV13 to TRBJ2-7; 7 nucleotides match TRBD1. This CDR3 is 13 amino acids long. Germline CDR1 and CDR2: PRHDT and FYEKMQ (reference sequence). V lost 0 bases to trimming and J lost 4 bases; unmatched junction nucleotides: 0. In DNA form, the CDR3 reads TGTGCCAGCAGCTTAGGGACAGGGTACGAGCAGTACTTC. Encoded protein: CASSLGTGYEQYF.

This clone was observed many times. The CDR3 DNA reads as TGTGCCATCAGTGAACAGATAACAACTAATGAAAAACTGTTTTTT. It translates to CAISEQITTNEKLFF. The rearrangement uses TRBV10-3 and TRBJ1-4, with no clear D. V was shortened by 3 bases and J by 0 bases, with 8 bases between the two germline ends. There are 15 residues in the CDR3. In germline, CDR1 is ENHRY, CDR2 SYGVKD.

This clone was recorded at least ten times. This chain uses TRBV9 with TRBJ2-1; tentative D call: TRBD1 (6 bases). The V end lost 2 bases, the J end lost 0 bases, and 9 bases lay between the germline ends. CDR3 length equals 15 residues. Germline lookup yields CDR1 SGDLS and CDR2 YYNGEE. The CDR3 region is CASSVTGSSYNEQFF. CDR3 coding DNA: TGTGCCAGCAGCGTCACAGGGAGCTCCTACAATGAGCAGTTCTTC.

This clone has a count of ten or more. The genes are TRBV19 and TRBJ2-6, with no clear D. Germline V gives CDR1 LNHDA, CDR2 SQIVND (reference sequence). The V end was cut by 0 bases, the J end by 3 bases, with 9 bases between. The CDR3 covers 16 residues. The DNA of the CDR3 is TGTGCCAGTAGTATAGATCGACTGGTTGGGGCCAACGTCCTGACTTTC. This codes for CASSIDRLVGANVLTF.

Ten or more counts support this clone. J is TRBJ1-1 and V is TRBV4-1, with D perhaps TRBD1 (5 bases). CDR3 length equals 14 residues. Per the germline V gene, CDR1 is MGHRA and CDR2 is YSYEKL. The V end was cut by 4 bases, the J end by 1 base, with 10 bases between. The CDR3 nucleotides read TGCGCCAGCAGCCGTCAACAGGCGAACACTGAAGCTTTCTTT. Protein: CASSRQQANTEAFF.

This clone occurred many times. The CDR3 DNA follows: TGTGCCTGGAGTTTTGGCCACAATCAGCCCCAGCATTTT. This encodes CAWSFGHNQPQHF. This chain joins TRBV30 and TRBJ1-5; no clear D gene. This CDR3 region has 13 residues. Trimming shortened V by 2 bases and J by 3 bases, and 8 bases separated the two germline ends. Germline CDR1 and CDR2: GTSNPN and SVGIG (reference sequence).

This clone was found many times. The CDR3 DNA follows: TGTGCCAGCAGCAAACTACAGGGCCCTTTCACAGATACGCAGTATTTT. Residues: CASSKLQGPFTDTQYF. The chain combines TRBV9 with TRBJ2-3, with a possible D match to TRBD1 (6 bases). Trimming removed 4 bases at V and 2 bases at J, with 17 bases between. The CDR3 spans 16 residues. The germline V gene has CDR1 SGDLS and CDR2 YYNGEE.

The table lists this clone with many counts. V is TRBV18 and J is TRBJ1-2; D is possibly TRBD1 (6 bases). This CDR3 spans 15 amino acids. Germline CDR1 reads KGHSH; CDR2 reads LQKENI. V was pared by 0 bases and J by 2 bases, with 10 bases between. The CDR3 reads CASSPPDRRNYGYTF. The CDR3 region has the DNA TGTGCCAGCTCACCACCAGACAGGCGAAACTATGGCTACACCTTC.

This clone was seen many times. The chain employs TRBV27 and TRBJ2-7, with D maybe TRBD1 (6 bases). The ends were cut back, 3 bases at V and 11 bases at J, with 20 bases in the middle. The CDR3 runs to 14 residues. CDR1 MNHEY and CDR2 SMNVEV come from the germline V gene (reference sequence). The CDR3 bases are TGTGCCAGCAGTTTTAAGGGCAGGGGAAATTATGAGTACTTC. Amino acid sequence: CASSFKGRGNYEYF.

At least ten counts were recorded for this clone. The rearrangement uses TRBV4-1 and TRBJ1-3; D might be TRBD1 (5 bases). Germline CDR1 is MGHRA and CDR2 is YSYEKL. CDR3 length equals 15 residues. V was pared by 1 base and J by 1 base, with 8 bases between. CDR3 region: CASSQATVSGNTIYF. In DNA form, the CDR3 reads TGCGCCAGCAGCCAAGCGACAGTTTCTGGAAACACCATATATTTT.

This clone was observed at least ten times. V usage is TRBV19 and J usage is TRBJ2-1, with D perhaps TRBD2 (5 bases). From germline, CDR1 is LNHDA and CDR2 SQIVND (reference sequence). Trimming removed 6 bases from V and 1 base from J, with 13 bases in between. This CDR3 region has 15 residues. The CDR3 nucleotides are TGTGCCAGTAGCCCCCCCGGACTGTCCTACAATGAGCAGTTCTTC. This sequence encodes CASSPPGLSYNEQFF.

This clone was counted many times. The chain carries TRBV7-9 and TRBJ2-7; D ambiguous. The CDR3 extends over 12 amino acids. Trimming took off 4 bases at V and 0 bases at J, with 4 bases between the two ends. Looked up from germline, CDR1 is SEHNR and CDR2 is FQNEAQ (reference sequence). CDR3 bases: TGTGCCAGCAGCTACAGCTCCTACGAGCAGTACTTC. Translated: CASSYSSYEQYF.

In this sample, this clone turned up many times. The chain joins TRBV29-1 to TRBJ1-2, with TRBD1 identical over 7 bases. The trim removed 3 bases at V and 4 bases at J, leaving 5 bases unmatched. Germline values: CDR1 SQVTM, CDR2 ANQGSEA. The CDR3 runs to 13 residues. CDR3 sequence reads: CSVDLGDSYGYTF. CDR3 DNA: TGCAGCGTTGATCTGGGGGACAGCTATGGCTACACCTTC.

This clone was seen many times. The chain uses TRBV7-9 and TRBJ1-4; TRBD1 agrees at 7 bases. V lost 5 bases to trimming and J lost 5 bases; unmatched junction nucleotides: 8. The germline V gene encodes CDR1 SEHNR and CDR2 FQNEAQ (reference sequence). The CDR3 loop spans 15 amino acids. The CDR3 sequence: CASSPRQGLNEKLFF. CDR3 sequence (DNA): TGTGCCAGCAGCCCACGACAGGGTTTAAATGAAAAACTGTTTTTT.

This clone was counted ten times or more. CDR3: CASSLAGTGNYGYTF. CDR3 nucleotides: TGTGCCAGCAGTTTAGCCGGGACAGGGAACTATGGCTACACCTTC. The chain uses TRBV28 and TRBJ1-2; TRBD1 matches 9 bases. The length of the CDR3 is 15 residues. From germline, CDR1 is MDHEN and CDR2 SYDVKM. V was clipped by 2 bases and J by 2 bases; unmatched bases: 3.

This clone was counted many times. The chain carries TRBV9 and TRBJ2-4; 7 nucleotides line up with TRBD1. Trimming cost V 3 bases and J 9 bases; bases outside gene matches: 9. The CDR3 loop spans 14 amino acids. In germline, CDR1 is SGDLS, CDR2 YYNGEE. CDR3 nucleotides: TGTGCCAGCAGCGCCTGGGACAGCGGAACCATTCAGTACTTC. Translation gives CASSAWDSGTIQYF.

This clone was recorded at least ten times. This sequence joins TRBV11-2 and TRBJ2-1; 7 nucleotides line up with TRBD1. The germline gives CDR1 SGHAT, CDR2 FQNNGV. The CDR3 runs to 15 residues. After removal of 2 bases from V and 3 bases from J, the junction contained 4 bases not matched to a gene. CDR3 region: CASSLTTGVYNEQFF. CDR3 nucleotide sequence: TGTGCCAGCAGCTTAACCACAGGGGTCTACAATGAGCAGTTCTTC.

This clone was seen repeatedly, ten times or more. The genes are TRBV18 and TRBJ1-6; 9 nucleotides line up with TRBD1. This CDR3 spans 15 amino acids. After removal of 3 bases from V and 6 bases from J, the junction contained 3 bases not matched to a gene. The V gene's germline CDR1 is KGHSH and CDR2 LQKENI. The CDR3 reads CASSPLGQGNSPLHF. The DNA of the CDR3 is TGTGCCAGCTCACCTTTGGGACAGGGTAATTCACCCCTCCACTTT.

In this sample, this clone turned up many times. The chain links TRBV18 to TRBJ2-1; perhaps TRBD1 as D (6 bases). The CDR3 totals 13 residues. Per germline, CDR1 KGHSH and CDR2 LQKENI. Trimming stripped 3 bases from V and 5 bases from J, with 8 bases between. CDR3 residues: CASSPGTHNEQFF. As DNA, the CDR3 is TGTGCCAGCTCACCCGGGACACACAATGAGCAGTTCTTC. The variable domain in full, completed from reference TRBV18 and TRBJ2-1, reads NAGVMQNPRHLVRRRGQEARLRCSPMKGHSHVYWYRQLPEEGLKFMVYLQKENIIDESGMPKERFSAEFPKEGPSILRIQQVVRGDSAAYFCASSPGTHNEQFFGPGTRLTVL.

This clone was recorded many times. The chain employs TRBV7-3 and TRBJ2-1; D gene unclear. Deletions cut 1 base from V and 9 bases from J, with 13 bases between. CDR1 is SGHTA, CDR2 FQGTGA, per germline. The CDR3 is 14 amino acids. This chain's CDR3 is CASSLIGTTSEQFF. CDR3 nucleotide sequence: TGTGCCAGCAGCTTAATTGGTACCACGAGTGAGCAGTTCTTC.

This clone has at least ten counts. The chain carries TRBV6-4 and TRBJ2-5; 11 positions agree with TRBD1. The CDR3 runs 16 residues. Germline V gene lookup returns CDR1 MRHNA and CDR2 SNTAGT. Germline trimming cut 8 bases from V and 5 bases from J; bases unmatched to any gene: 13. CDR3 DNA: TGTGCCAGCTTCCCTCCGGGACAGGGGGGTCGGGAGACCCAGTACTTC. Encoded protein: CASFPPGQGGRETQYF.

This clone appeared many times. The gene calls are TRBV5-4 and TRBJ1-1; no clear D gene. Trimming stripped 0 bases from V and 1 base from J, with 10 bases between. This CDR3 is 15 amino acids long. Germline-derived CDR1 and CDR2 are SGHNT and YYREEE (reference sequence). The chain's CDR3 is CASSLEFGRNTEAFF. The CDR3 nucleotides read TGTGCCAGCAGCTTGGAGTTCGGTCGGAACACTGAAGCTTTCTTT.